Given below is one T cell receptor (beta chain) in context. Antigen: not known. Sequenced by immunoSEQ multiplex PCR; TCRdb stores in-frame clones only, minus some. This table holds tens of thousands of clones, almost 90% found once. These data belong to a study of T cell responses to AZD1222 COVID-19 vaccine. For the study at large: Pooling covered second doses at about 4 or about 12 weeks. Study-level results: Nearly half of the spike-specific TCRs reportedly recognize variant regions that carry no mutations. Spike-specific TCR breadth and depth rose after two AZD1222 doses. Repertoire collection took place solely once the T cell response had peaked.

Trimming cost V 5 bases and J 5 bases, with 8 bases left between them. CDR1 is SGHRS and CDR2 is YFSETQ in the germline V gene. The CDR3 length is 13 residues. The TCR was taken from an adult in good health. This specimen consisted of peripheral blood, obtained on day 0 of AZD1222 vaccination. The chain employs TRBV5-1 and TRBJ1-6; D is unclear. The chain's CDR3 is CASSMADNSPLHF. CDR3 coding DNA: TGCGCCAGCAGTATGGCTGATAATTCACCCCTCCACTTT.